This T cell receptor beta chain is from a study of tumor and adjacent non-tumor tissue in lung cancer (dated by TCRdb to between 2017 and 2018). Describing the broader study: Of the cohort, more than ten patients had adenocarcinoma, 2 had squamous cell carcinoma and 1 had small cell lung cancer. Among the approximately 15 patients, ages ranged from roughly 30 to 76 years, around 10 were men and 5 were women, and disease was TNM stage I to III. TCRbeta CDR3 sequencing was performed on fewer than 35 paired specimens, with one tumor sample and one normal lung sample collected per patient. The study compared bulk TCRbeta repertoires from lung tumor tissue and matched distant non-tumor lung tissue of some 15 lung cancer patients. A total of approximately 130,000,000 productive TCRbeta reads were generated by sequencing, corresponding to an average of about 4.17 million reads per sample.

What the authors observed across the whole study: Because peripheral blood was not sequenced, the blood TCRbeta repertoires of the lung cancer patients in the study went unexamined. Tumor tissue showed significantly greater TCR diversity (inverse Simpson) than normal lung tissue (roughly 430 vs 170, P = 0.0075, Mann-Whitney U test). The cohort had only about 14 patients, and the authors noted that larger samples and more detailed clinical data are needed. Younger patients had significantly higher TCR diversity, and higher tumor TCR diversity was associated with shorter overall and disease-free survival. The top 100 clones accounted for a significantly larger cumulative portion of the repertoire in normal lung than in tumor tissue. The methods do not name the sequencing platform or mention unique molecular identifiers.

RNA was isolated from bulk unsorted tissue, and RNA quality was assessed with a NanoDrop ND-1000 and an Agilent 2100. Normal lung samples were distant non-tumor tissue taken more than 3 cm from the tumor edge. Newly diagnosed lung cancer patients without prior chemotherapy who had been admitted for thoracic surgery in China between August and November 2014 were enrolled as donors. Patients with previous radiotherapy or chemotherapy, or with another concurrent cancer, were excluded from the study. Pieces of surgical tissue measuring roughly 1-2 cm3 were kept in RNAlater solution and stored at -80 degrees C until use. The germline V gene (reference sequence) supplies CDR1 MNHNY and CDR2 SVGAGI. Including the terminal cysteine and phenylalanine, the CDR3 comprises 17 residues. Only the CDR3 part of the read is kept: 51 bases, read in frame from the first base. The library was prepared using multiplex PCR. TCRdb lists the instrument as Illumina HiSeq 2500. TCRbeta libraries were constructed through three rounds of nested PCR with primers (Table S4) according to protocols modified from ARM-PCR. PCR products of 200-500 bp were gel-excised and purified with the QIAquick gel extraction kit before sequencing. The authors' analysis ran thus. Trimmomatic was used to clean the reads, FLASH was used to merge the reads into complete CDR3 sequences, and MiTCR was used to assign the reads to V(D)J germline segments. VDJtools was used to compute clonal diversity as the inverse Simpson's index. In-frame sequences lacking a premature stop codon were counted as productive reads. The raw public data were reprocessed by TCRdb itself: fastp quality trimming at Q25, MiXCR clonotype calling, in-frame beta chains only. Every CDR3 protein is listed once, alongside the most common genes and DNA of its rows. The V and J calls shown here were made by TCRdb, not taken from the authors' results. Counted in this sample were about 86,000 distinct CDR3 sequences; roughly 77% of them appeared once. The ten top clones hold roughly 22% of the sample.

In this sample, this clonotype turned up once. Its antigen is unknown. One end of the junction varies from germline; a read error may be responsible. This receptor was taken from a woman aged 45-65 years with non-small cell lung cancer. The chain links TRBV6-6 with TRBJ2-5, with 10 bases in between that match TRBD2. The sequencing input was distant non-tumor lung tissue. Here is the DNA: TGTGTCAGCAGTAAGCTTGGACTAGCGGAAGGTATAGAGACCCAGTACTTC. This gives the protein CVSSKLGLAEGIETQYF.